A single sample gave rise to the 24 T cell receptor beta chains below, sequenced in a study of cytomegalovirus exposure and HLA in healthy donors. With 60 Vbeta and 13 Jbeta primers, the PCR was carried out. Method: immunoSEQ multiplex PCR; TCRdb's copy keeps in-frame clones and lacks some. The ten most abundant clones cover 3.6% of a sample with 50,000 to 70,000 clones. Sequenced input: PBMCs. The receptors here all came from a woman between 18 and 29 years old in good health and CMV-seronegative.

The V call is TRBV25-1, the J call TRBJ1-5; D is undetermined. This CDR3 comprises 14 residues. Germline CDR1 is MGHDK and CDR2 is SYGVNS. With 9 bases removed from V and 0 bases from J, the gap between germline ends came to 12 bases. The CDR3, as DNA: TGTGCCAGTAGCAGCTCCTTTAGCAATCAGCCCCAGCATTTT. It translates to CASSSSFSNQPQHF.

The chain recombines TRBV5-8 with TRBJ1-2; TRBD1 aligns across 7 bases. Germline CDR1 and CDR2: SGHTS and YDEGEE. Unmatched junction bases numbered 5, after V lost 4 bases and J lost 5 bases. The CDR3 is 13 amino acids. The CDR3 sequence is CASSQTGLYGYTF. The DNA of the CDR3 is TGTGCCAGCAGCCAGACAGGGCTTTATGGCTACACCTTC.

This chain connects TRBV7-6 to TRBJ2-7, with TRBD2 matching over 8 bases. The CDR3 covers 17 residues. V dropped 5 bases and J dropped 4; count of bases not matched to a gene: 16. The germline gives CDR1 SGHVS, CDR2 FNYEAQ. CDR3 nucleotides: TGTGCCAGCAGCGCCCGGGGGCGGGGGGCGCGTTCATACGAGCAGTACTTC. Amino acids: CASSARGRGARSYEQYF.

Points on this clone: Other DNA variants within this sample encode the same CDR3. The CDR3 sequence: CASSPGQGARGANVLTF. For the CDR3, the DNA is TGCGCCAGCAGTCCGGGACAGGGGGCGCGGGGGGCCAACGTCCTGACTTTC. V and J are TRBV10-1 and TRBJ2-6; TRBD1 agrees at 12 bases. V trimming: 5 bases; J trimming: 4 bases; junction bases outside the gene matches: 6. The CDR3 is 17 residues long. The germline V gene has CDR1 WNHNN and CDR2 SYGVQD (reference sequence).

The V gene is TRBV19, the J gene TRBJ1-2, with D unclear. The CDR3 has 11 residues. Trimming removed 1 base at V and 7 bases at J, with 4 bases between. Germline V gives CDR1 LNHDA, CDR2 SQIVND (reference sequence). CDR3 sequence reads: CASSIGGGYTF. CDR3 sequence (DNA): TGTGCCAGTAGTATAGGAGGTGGCTACACCTTC.

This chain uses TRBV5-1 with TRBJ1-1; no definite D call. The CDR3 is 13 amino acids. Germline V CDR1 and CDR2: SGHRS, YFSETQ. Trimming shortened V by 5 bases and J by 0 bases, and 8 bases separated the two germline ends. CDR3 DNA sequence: TGCGCCAGCAGGATAGCCGTGAACACTGAAGCTTTCTTT. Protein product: CASRIAVNTEAFF.

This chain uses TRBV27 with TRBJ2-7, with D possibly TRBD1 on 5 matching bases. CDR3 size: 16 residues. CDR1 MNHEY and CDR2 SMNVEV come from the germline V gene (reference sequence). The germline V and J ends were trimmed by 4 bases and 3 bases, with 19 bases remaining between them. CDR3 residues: CASSSTGGAHHYEQYF. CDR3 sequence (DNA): TGTGCCAGCAGTTCCACTGGTGGGGCCCACCACTACGAGCAGTACTTC.

The CDR3 is CASGLDESSEAFF. The CDR3 nucleotides read TGTGCTAGTGGTTTGGACGAGTCGTCGGAAGCTTTCTTT. The chain carries TRBV12-5 and TRBJ1-1; no reliable D call. Germline CDR1 reads LGHNT; CDR2 reads FRNRAP. This CDR3 is 13 amino acids long. The V end was cut by 1 base, the J end by 8 bases, with 11 bases between.

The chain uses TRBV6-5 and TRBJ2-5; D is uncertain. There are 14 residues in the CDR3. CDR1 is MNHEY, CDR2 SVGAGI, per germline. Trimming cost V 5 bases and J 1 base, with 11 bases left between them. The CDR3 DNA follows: TGTGCCAGCAGTGGGCATACCACCCAAGAGACCCAGTACTTC. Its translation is CASSGHTTQETQYF.

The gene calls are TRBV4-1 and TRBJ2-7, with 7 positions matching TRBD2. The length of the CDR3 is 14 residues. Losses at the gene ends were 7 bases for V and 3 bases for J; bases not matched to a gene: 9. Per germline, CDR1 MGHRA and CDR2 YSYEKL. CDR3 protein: CASTSGPSGYEQYF. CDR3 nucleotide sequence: TGCGCCAGCACTTCCGGTCCTAGCGGCTACGAGCAGTACTTC.

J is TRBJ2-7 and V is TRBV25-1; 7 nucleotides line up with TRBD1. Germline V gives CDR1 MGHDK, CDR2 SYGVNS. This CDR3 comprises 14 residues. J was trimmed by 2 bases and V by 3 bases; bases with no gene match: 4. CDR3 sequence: CASSEQGQPYEQYF. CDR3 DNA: TGTGCCAGCAGTGAGCAGGGACAGCCCTACGAGCAGTACTTC.

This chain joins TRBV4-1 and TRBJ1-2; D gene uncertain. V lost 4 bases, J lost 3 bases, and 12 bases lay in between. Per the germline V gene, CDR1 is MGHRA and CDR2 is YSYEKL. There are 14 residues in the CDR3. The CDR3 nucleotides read TGCGCCAGCAGCCGTTTGCAGGTCGACTATGGCTACACCTTC. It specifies CASSRLQVDYGYTF.

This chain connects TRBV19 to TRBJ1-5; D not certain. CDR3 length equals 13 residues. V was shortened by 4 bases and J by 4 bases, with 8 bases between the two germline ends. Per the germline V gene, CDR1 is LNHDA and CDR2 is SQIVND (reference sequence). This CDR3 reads CASSTGLNQPQHF. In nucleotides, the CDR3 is TGTGCCAGTAGTACAGGATTGAATCAGCCCCAGCATTTT.

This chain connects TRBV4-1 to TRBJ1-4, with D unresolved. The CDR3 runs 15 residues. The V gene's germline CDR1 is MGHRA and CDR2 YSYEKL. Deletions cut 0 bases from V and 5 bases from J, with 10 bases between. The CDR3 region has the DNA TGCGCCAGCAGCCAAGACTGGCAGAACAATGAAAAACTGTTTTTT. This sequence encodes CASSQDWQNNEKLFF.

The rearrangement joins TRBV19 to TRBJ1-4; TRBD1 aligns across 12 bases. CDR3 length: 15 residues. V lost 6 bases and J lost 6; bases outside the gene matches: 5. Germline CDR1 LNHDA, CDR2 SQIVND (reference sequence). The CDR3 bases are TGTGCCAGTAGGGACCGGGACAGGGGGCATGAAAAACTGTTTTTT. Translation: CASRDRDRGHEKLFF. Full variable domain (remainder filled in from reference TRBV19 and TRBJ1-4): DGGITQSPKYLFRKEGQNVTLSCEQNLNHDAMYWYRQDPGQGLRLIYYSQIVNDFQKGDIAEGYSVSREKKESFPLTVTSAQKNPTAFYLCASRDRDRGHEKLFFGSGTQLSVL.

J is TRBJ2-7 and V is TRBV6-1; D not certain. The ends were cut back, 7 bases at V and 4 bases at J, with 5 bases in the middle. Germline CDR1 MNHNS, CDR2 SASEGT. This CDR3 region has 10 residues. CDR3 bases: TGTGCCAGCATGCGGTACGAGCAGTACTTC. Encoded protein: CASMRYEQYF.

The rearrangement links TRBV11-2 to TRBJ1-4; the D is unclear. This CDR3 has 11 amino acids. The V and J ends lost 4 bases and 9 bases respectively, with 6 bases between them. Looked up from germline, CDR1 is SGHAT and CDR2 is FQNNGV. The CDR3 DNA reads TGTGCCAGCAGCTCGACACAAAAACTGTTTTTT. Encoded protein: CASSSTQKLFF. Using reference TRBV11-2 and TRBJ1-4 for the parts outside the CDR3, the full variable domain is EAGVAQSPRYKIIEKRQSVAFWCNPISGHATLYWYQQILGQGPKLLIQFQNNGVVDDSQLPKDRFSAERLKGVDSTLKIQPAKLEDSAVYLCASSSTQKLFFGSGTQLSVL.

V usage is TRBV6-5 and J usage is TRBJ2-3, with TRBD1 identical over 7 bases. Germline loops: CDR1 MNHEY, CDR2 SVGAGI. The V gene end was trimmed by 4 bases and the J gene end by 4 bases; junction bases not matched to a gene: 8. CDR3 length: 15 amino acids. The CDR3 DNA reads TGTGCCAGCAGTTCCCGGGACAGCGGACCAGATACGCAGTATTTT. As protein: CASSSRDSGPDTQYF.

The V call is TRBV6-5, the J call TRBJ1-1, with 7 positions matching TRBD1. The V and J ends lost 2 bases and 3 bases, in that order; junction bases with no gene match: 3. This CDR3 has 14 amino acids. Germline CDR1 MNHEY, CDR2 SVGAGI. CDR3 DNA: TGTGCCAGCAGTTACAGGACAGGAGACACTGAAGCTTTCTTT. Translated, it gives CASSYRTGDTEAFF.

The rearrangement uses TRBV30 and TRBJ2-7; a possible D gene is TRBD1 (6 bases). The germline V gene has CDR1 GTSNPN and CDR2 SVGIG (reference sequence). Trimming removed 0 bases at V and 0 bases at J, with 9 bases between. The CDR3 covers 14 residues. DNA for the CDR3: TGTGCCTGGAGTGTAGGGACAAGCTCCTACGAGCAGTACTTC. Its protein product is CAWSVGTSSYEQYF.

The CDR3 coding sequence is TGTGCCACCAGCAGCCTACTTGAGATCCAGACCCAGTACTTC. The encoded protein is CATSSLLEIQTQYF. The genes are TRBV15 and TRBJ2-5; the D is unclear. The CDR3 length is 14 residues. Germline V gene data show CDR1 as LNHNV and CDR2 as YYDKDF (reference sequence). V shed 3 bases and J shed 6 bases, with 14 bases lying between them. Looking up the rest from reference TRBV15 and TRBJ2-5 gives the full variable domain: DAMVIQNPRYQVTQFGKPVTLSCSQTLNHNVMYWYQQKSSQAPKLLFHYYDKDFNNEADTPDNFQSRRPNTSFCFLDIRSPGLGDTAMYLCATSSLLEIQTQYFGPGTRLLVL.

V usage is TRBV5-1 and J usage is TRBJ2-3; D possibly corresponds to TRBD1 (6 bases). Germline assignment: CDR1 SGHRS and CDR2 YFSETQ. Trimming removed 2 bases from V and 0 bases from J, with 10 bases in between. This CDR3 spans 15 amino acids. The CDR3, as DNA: TGCGCCAGCAGCTTAGGGCAGGGGAGCACAGATACGCAGTATTTT. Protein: CASSLGQGSTDTQYF.

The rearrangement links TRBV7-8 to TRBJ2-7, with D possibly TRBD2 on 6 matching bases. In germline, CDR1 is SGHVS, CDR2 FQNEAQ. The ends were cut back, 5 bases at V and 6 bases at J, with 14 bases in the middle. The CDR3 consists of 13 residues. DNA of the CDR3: TGTGCCAGCAGCATCCGCCGGGGGTTCGAGCAGTACTTC. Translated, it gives CASSIRRGFEQYF.

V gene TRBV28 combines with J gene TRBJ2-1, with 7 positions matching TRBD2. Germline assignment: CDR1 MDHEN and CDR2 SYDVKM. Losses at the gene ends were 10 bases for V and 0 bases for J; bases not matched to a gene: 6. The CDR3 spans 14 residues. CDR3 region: CATRGGASYNEQFF. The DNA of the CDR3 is TGTGCCACTCGCGGGGGAGCCTCCTACAATGAGCAGTTCTTC.